What follows are 22 T cell receptor beta chains derived from one specimen sequenced in a study of blood T cells in healthy people across ages. Next came a second PCR, run for about 7 to 12 cycles, which used a sample-barcoded 5' primer along with a J-beta primer mix. From the 5' RACE reads, TCRdb called clonotypes with MiXCR, one entry per CDR3 protein. The profile shows about 800,000 distinct CDR3 sequences, roughly 60% of them singletons. Sequencing was performed on blood. These receptors all stem from a man aged 25 to 40 in good health.

The V and J genes are TRBV20-1 and TRBJ2-1; 13 nucleotides align to TRBD2. The CDR3 runs to 16 residues. Germline assignment: CDR1 DFQATT and CDR2 SNEGSKA (reference sequence). Trimming removed 5 bases from V and 6 bases from J; junction bases left unmatched: 10. CDR3 sequence (DNA): TGCAGTGCTCCGCACGTACTAGCGGGGGGGACCAATGAGCAGTTCTTC. Its protein is CSAPHVLAGGTNEQFF.

The chain carries TRBV15 and TRBJ2-1; D not certain. With 1 base removed from V and 4 bases from J, the gap between germline ends came to 8 bases. CDR3 length: 14 amino acids. The germline CDR1 and CDR2 sequences are LNHNV and YYDKDF (reference sequence). Here the CDR3 DNA reads TGTGCCACCAGCAGAGTGTCCGAATACAATGAGCAGTTCTTC. It codes for CATSRVSEYNEQFF.

The chain uses TRBV10-3 and TRBJ1-5, with D possibly being TRBD1 (6 bases). This CDR3 is 14 amino acids long. From germline, CDR1 is ENHRY and CDR2 SYGVKD. Trimming pared 7 bases from V and 5 bases from J, leaving 15 bases between. The CDR3 is CAINAQGGDQPQHF. The CDR3 DNA sequence: TGTGCCATCAATGCACAGGGTGGGGATCAGCCCCAGCATTTT.

The sample holds many counts of this clonotype. The chain couples TRBV7-2 to TRBJ2-1; D assignment may be TRBD1 or TRBD2 (6 bases each). V was cut by 1 base and J by 4 bases, with 14 bases left in between. The CDR3 spans 16 residues. Germline values: CDR1 SGHTA, CDR2 FQGNSA. The CDR3 DNA sequence: TGTGCCAGCAGCTTAGGGTTAGGAGGGGGATACAATGAGCAGTTCTTC. Protein product: CASSLGLGGGYNEQFF.

The V gene is TRBV9, the J gene TRBJ2-7, with 7 bases matching TRBD1. Germline V gene lookup returns CDR1 SGDLS and CDR2 YYNGEE. V trimming: 0 bases; J trimming: 5 bases; junction bases outside the gene matches: 8. The CDR3 covers 15 residues. CDR3 nucleotides: TGTGCCAGCAGCGTAGATTTAAGGGGGCACCACGAGCAGTACTTC. It specifies CASSVDLRGHHEQYF. The full variable domain, in which reference TRBV9 and TRBJ2-7 provide the parts outside the CDR3, is DSGVTQTPKHLITATGQRVTLRCSPRSGDLSVYWYQQSLDQGLQFLIQYYNGEERAKGNILERFSAQQFPDLHSELNLSSLELGDSALYFCASSVDLRGHHEQYFGPGTRLTVT.

This clonotype was seen just once. This chain uses TRBV7-2 with TRBJ2-3; no reliable D call. This CDR3 region has 13 residues. The ends were cut back, 6 bases at V and 4 bases at J, with 11 bases in the middle. Germline V gene lookup returns CDR1 SGHTA and CDR2 FQGNSA. This CDR3 reads CASSHRVADTQYF. DNA for the CDR3: TGTGCCAGCAGTCACCGGGTAGCAGATACGCAGTATTTT.

This clonotype was seen a handful of times. V and J are TRBV4-2 and TRBJ2-7, with D tentatively TRBD1 (5 bases). Trimming pared 0 bases from V and 4 bases from J, leaving 13 bases between. Germline V gives CDR1 LGHNA, CDR2 YNFKEQ. This CDR3 spans 15 amino acids. In DNA form, the CDR3 reads TGTGCCAGCAGCCAAGACCAGGGCTTTGGTTACGAGCAGTACTTC. This translates into CASSQDQGFGYEQYF.

V usage is TRBV6-5 and J usage is TRBJ2-3; tentative D call: TRBD1 (5 bases). This CDR3 is 12 amino acids long. Trimming shortened V by 10 bases and J by 2 bases, and 10 bases separated the two germline ends. Germline values: CDR1 MNHEY, CDR2 SVGAGI. This CDR3 reads CATLDNTDTQYF. The CDR3 nucleotides are TGTGCCACCTTGGACAACACAGATACGCAGTATTTT.

This clonotype was recorded a few times. The chain recombines TRBV20-1 with TRBJ2-1; 7 nucleotides match TRBD2. Trimming took 4 bases from V and 6 from J; bases not matched to a gene: 12. The CDR3 length is 15 residues. Germline values: CDR1 DFQATT, CDR2 SNEGSKA (reference sequence). The CDR3 here is CSAKVRLAVSNEQFF. In nucleotides, the CDR3 is TGCAGTGCTAAAGTAAGACTAGCTGTCTCCAATGAGCAGTTCTTC.

CDR3 protein: CASSETGPYEQYF. In nucleotides, the CDR3 is TGTGCCAGCAGTGAGACAGGACCCTACGAGCAGTACTTC. The chain is built from TRBV12-3 or TRBV12-4 and TRBJ2-7, with a possible D match to TRBD1 (6 bases). V was clipped by 5 bases and J by 2 bases, with 10 bases between them. This CDR3 region has 13 residues.

The chain is built from TRBV20-1 and TRBJ2-1; the D gene is possibly TRBD2 (5 bases). Germline V gives CDR1 DFQATT, CDR2 SNEGSKA (reference sequence). Trimming removed 3 bases at V and 8 bases at J, with 20 bases between. CDR3 length equals 15 residues. The CDR3 DNA reads TGCAGTGCTAGTTCGAGGGAGTCTAGTCAGTATGAGCAGTTCTTC. It yields the protein CSASSRESSQYEQFF.

The rearrangement joins TRBV5-1 to TRBJ2-1, with 8 bases fitting TRBD2. The CDR3 has 17 residues. Per germline, CDR1 SGHRS and CDR2 YFSETQ. V lost 0 bases and J lost 6; bases outside the gene matches: 11. The CDR3 here is CASSLGPSGLLGNEQFF. In nucleotides, the CDR3 is TGCGCCAGCAGCTTGGGCCCTAGCGGGCTATTAGGCAATGAGCAGTTCTTC.

This rearrangement joins TRBV27 to TRBJ2-2, with no clear D. CDR1 and CDR2 from the germline V gene are MNHEY and SMNVEV (reference sequence). The germline V and J ends were trimmed by 6 bases and 3 bases, with 5 bases remaining between them. This CDR3 is 12 amino acids long. CDR3 protein: CASRGYTGELFF. The CDR3 region has the DNA TGTGCCAGCAGGGGATACACCGGGGAGCTGTTTTTT.

V gene TRBV7-2 combines with J gene TRBJ1-2; D gene unclear. This CDR3 is built from 15 residues. Trimming left V 5 bases short and J 2 bases short, with 15 bases between. Per the germline V gene, CDR1 is SGHTA and CDR2 is FQGNSA. CDR3 bases: TGTGCCAGCAGCCCCGAAACCCTTATGAACTATGGCTACACCTTC. Protein product: CASSPETLMNYGYTF.

V gene TRBV7-6 combines with J gene TRBJ1-2; TRBD1 agrees at 9 bases. This CDR3 region has 15 residues. Germline loops: CDR1 SGHVS, CDR2 FNYEAQ. The V segment lost 1 base and the J segment 8 bases; nucleotides outside the gene matches: 8. The CDR3 DNA reads as TGTGCCAGCAGCTTAGGGACACAGGGGGCAAGCGGCTACACCTTC. Amino acids: CASSLGTQGASGYTF.

The rearrangement links TRBV7-9 to TRBJ1-4; possible D gene TRBD1, 6 bases. Trimming removed 9 bases at V and 5 bases at J, with 13 bases between. CDR1 and CDR2 (germline): SEHNR, FQNEAQ (reference sequence). There are 13 residues in the CDR3. CDR3 sequence reads: CARGGGRNEKLFF. The DNA of the CDR3 is TGTGCCAGAGGAGGGGGGAGAAATGAAAAACTGTTTTTT.

The chain combines TRBV21-1 with TRBJ2-4; TRBD1 was called by the table and not checked on the DNA. The J call could be wrong; TRBJ2-7 is a better fit for the DNA end. TRBV21-1 is a known pseudogene. This CDR3 region has 17 residues. CDR3 sequence: CASSLPETGRVFYEQYF. The CDR3 DNA reads TGTGCCAGCAGCCTCCCCGAGACAGGGAGGGTTTTCTACGAGCAGTACTTC.

The chain combines TRBV12-3 or TRBV12-4 with TRBJ2-7; no firm D call. The CDR3 is 14 residues long. Deletions cut 5 bases from V and 0 bases from J, with 11 bases between. The CDR3 spells CASSPWGHSYEQYF. DNA of the CDR3: TGTGCCAGCAGTCCCTGGGGTCACTCCTACGAGCAGTACTTC.

This clonotype was counted only a few times. V is TRBV4-1 and J is TRBJ2-3, with no clear D. CDR3 size: 14 residues. Germline V gene data show CDR1 as MGHRA and CDR2 as YSYEKL. V was clipped by 1 base and J by 6 bases, with 11 bases between them. Here the CDR3 DNA reads TGCGCCAGCAGCCAAGTAGGCCTCGGGGATACGCAGTATTTT. It translates to CASSQVGLGDTQYF.

This clonotype was counted between two and nine times. CDR3 protein: CASSQTGSAYNEQFF. CDR3 nucleotides: TGTGCCAGCAGCCAAACAGGGTCGGCCTACAATGAGCAGTTCTTC. The J gene is TRBJ2-1, the V gene TRBV14, with D tentatively TRBD1 (6 bases). Trimming stripped 2 bases from V and 2 bases from J, with 10 bases between. Germline V gives CDR1 SGHDN, CDR2 FVKESK. CDR3 size: 15 residues. The entire variable domain, with the rest obtained from reference TRBV14 and TRBJ2-1, is as follows: EAGVTQFPSHSVIEKGQTVTLRCDPISGHDNLYWYRRVMGKEIKFLLHFVKESKQDESGMPNNRFLAERTGGTYSTLKVQPAELEDSGVYFCASSQTGSAYNEQFFGPGTRLTVL.

This rearrangement joins TRBV7-9 to TRBJ2-7; 14 bases fit TRBD2. CDR1 is SEHNR, CDR2 FQNEAQ, per germline (reference sequence). V dropped 2 bases and J dropped 12; count of bases not matched to a gene: 24. The CDR3 covers 20 residues. The CDR3 DNA reads TGTGCCAGCAGCTTATTGGGAGGTGCCAGACCCGGGACTAGCGGGAGCATCACGTACTTC. This codes for CASSLLGGARPGTSGSITYF. The complete variable domain, with remaining parts taken from reference TRBV7-9 and TRBJ2-7, reads DTGVSQNPRHKITKRGQNVTFRCDPISEHNRLYWYRQTLGQGPEFLTYFQNEAQLEKSRLLSDRFSAERPKGSFSTLEIQRTEQGDSAMYLCASSLLGGARPGTSGSITYFGPGTRLTVT.

The chain couples TRBV9 to TRBJ2-3; D gene ambiguous. The CDR3 has 14 amino acids. Trimming cost V 0 bases and J 1 base, with 6 bases left between them. CDR1 and CDR2 (germline): SGDLS, YYNGEE. Written as DNA, the CDR3 is TGTGCCAGCAGCGTAGACCTCCGCACAGATACGCAGTATTTT. Residues: CASSVDLRTDTQYF.